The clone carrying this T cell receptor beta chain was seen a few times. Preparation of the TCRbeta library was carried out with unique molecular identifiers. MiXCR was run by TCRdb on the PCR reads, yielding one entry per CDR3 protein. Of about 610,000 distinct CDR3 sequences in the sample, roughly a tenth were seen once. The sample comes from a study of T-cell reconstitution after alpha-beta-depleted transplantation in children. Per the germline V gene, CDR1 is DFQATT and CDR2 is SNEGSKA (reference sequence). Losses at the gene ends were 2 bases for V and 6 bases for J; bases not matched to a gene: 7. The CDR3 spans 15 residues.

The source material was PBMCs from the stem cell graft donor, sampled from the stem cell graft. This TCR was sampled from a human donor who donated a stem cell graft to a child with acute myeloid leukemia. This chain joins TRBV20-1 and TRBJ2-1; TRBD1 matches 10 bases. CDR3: CSARPGTGVFNEQFF. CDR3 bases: TGCAGTGCTAGACCCGGGACAGGGGTATTCAATGAGCAGTTCTTC.